This T cell receptor (beta chain) was sequenced during a study of T cells after yellow fever vaccination (dated by TCRdb to about 2019). Concerning the study at large: Libraries from fractions with low cell numbers were prepared with the SMART-Seq v4 Ultra Low Input RNA kit. To follow T-cell clones before and after both primary and booster YFV17D yellow fever vaccination, bulk TCR alpha and beta repertoires underwent longitudinal sequencing. Two healthy male donors made up the cohort, one aged 18 to 29 years and the other aged 30 to 40 years. Blood was drawn at multiple timepoints before and after primary and secondary immunization, with bulk PBMC replicates and cell subsets isolated. The investigation overall reported the following: The secondary T-cell response was weaker than the primary response but faster, peaking on day 5 instead of day 15. After the booster, most clones that had expanded after primary vaccination were detected again (around 97% of CD4 and around nine tenths of CD8), suggesting broad maintenance of memory. A small fraction of clonotypes appeared in both the CD4 and CD8 compartments, likely as a result of convergent recombination. Because abundant contaminating clonotypes from the bulk population could be contained in FACS-sorted repertoires, computational filtering was required. Because the study included only a couple of donors, the extent to which the findings can be generalized is limited.

Synthesis of TCR cDNA relied on 5'RACE template switching, a step that introduced a universal primer site along with unique molecular identifiers. cDNA synthesis was primed from both the TCR alpha and TCR beta constant segments. Libraries were amplified in two PCR steps, with sample barcodes and sequencing adapters added in the second step. Sequencing of libraries was performed on Illumina HiSeq 2500 (2x100 bp) or NovaSeq (2x150 bp). The published analysis was carried out like this. MIGEC handled demultiplexing of reads and collapsing into UMI consensus sequences, while MiXCR performed V(D)J alignment. Vaccine-responding clonotypes were identified with edgeR using replicate PBMC samples, with FDR below 0.01 and a log2 fold change above 5 up to day 15 being required. CD4 or CD8 identity was assigned to each bulk clonotype according to whether the clonotype was present at higher abundance in the sequenced CD4 repertoire or the sequenced CD8 repertoire. Clonotypes enriched at least 10-fold in dextramer-positive versus dextramer-negative fractions were classed as NS4B-specific, and CD4-biased clonotypes were left out. In-frame beta chains were kept once TCRdb had trimmed the public reads at Q25 with fastp and called clones with MiXCR. Duplicate CDR3 protein sequences are folded into a single record with the most common DNA and genes. The V and J calls come from TCRdb's annotation, not from the publication. Present in this sample are roughly 100,000 distinct CDR3 sequences, 8% to 10% of which were seen just once. The ten biggest clones cover approximately 17% of the sample.

For CDR1 and CDR2, the germline V gene lists MGHRA and YSYEKL. Its CDR3 holds 15 amino acids, cysteine through phenylalanine. Solely the CDR3 DNA is kept, with 45 bases framed from the first base. V sheds 0 bases and J sheds 3 bases, leaving 12 bases between their ends. This specimen's treatment or condition label, per the study, means: live attenuated yellow fever vaccine strain. PBMCs were isolated from peripheral blood using a standard Ficoll-Paque protocol. Epitope-specific CD8 T cells were sorted with a dextramer loaded with the yellow fever NS4B epitope peptide, together with anti-CD3 and anti-CD8 staining. TriZol was used to extract RNA from bulk PBMCs, from CD4 and CD8 fractions, and from dextramer-positive and dextramer-negative fractions. Ten or more counts support this clonotype. Per-base qualities were not stored, and no clone one base away is much larger.

The sample here was CD8+ T cells not binding an NS4B(214-222) dextramer, sorted from PBMCs, taken more than 14 days after the first yellow fever vaccination. The cell subset or site label corresponds to: NS4B epitope dextramer-negative CD8 T cells. This sequence was found in a man between 18 and 29 years old who received the YFV17D yellow fever vaccine. The chain employs TRBV4-1 and TRBJ2-7, with no confidently assigned D gene. The CDR3 protein sequence reads: CASSQDMTLIYEQYF. The DNA is TGCGCCAGCAGCCAAGATATGACACTCATCTACGAGCAGTACTTC.